This section outlines one T cell receptor beta chain sequence together with its context. The data belong to a study of blood T cell repertoires in COVID-19. Study-level information: Whether acute or convalescent, the COVID-19 samples came from the United States, Italy and Spain. T cells, B-cell-depleted T cells, or PBMCs provided the cDNA or gDNA that served as material.

The table came from immunoSEQ multiplex PCR; TCRdb's copy has only in-frame clones and leaves some out. In the table there are about 120,000 clones, 85% of which are singletons. CDR1 GTSNPN and CDR2 SVGIG come from the germline V gene (reference sequence). The CDR3 is 14 residues long. J gave up 8 bases and V 3 bases, and 6 bases lay outside the gene matches. The receptor was isolated from a man aged 35-49 years with acute or convalescent COVID-19. The rearrangement uses TRBV30 and TRBJ1-4; 10 positions agree with TRBD1. The specimen was peripheral blood. This CDR3 is CAWRIGQGGEKLFF. The CDR3 DNA is TGTGCCTGGAGAATTGGACAGGGGGGCGAAAAACTGTTTTTT.